The 24 T cell receptor beta chains below all came from one sample that was sequenced in a study of PD-L1 blockade in urothelial cancer (dated by TCRdb to 2015 to 2018). Sample time point, as interpreted from the label and publication: peripheral blood 6 weeks after treatment start. Library prep was done by the immunoSEQ multiplex PCR assay. In its TCRdb copy, this immuneACCESS table keeps in-frame sequences only and misses some clones. Where compared with another copy, unresolved V genes explain less than half of these, and the others have no known cause. The sample table contains about 41,000 clones; only one count was recorded for around 83% of them. The ten largest account for approximately 2.4% of the sample. The specimen comprised PBMCs, sampled around atezolizumab (anti-PD-L1) treatment. Receptors originate from a man between 65 and 85 years old with urothelial cancer.

The chain links TRBV29-1 to TRBJ1-1, with 10 bases lining up with TRBD1. Germline trimming cut 6 bases from V and 11 bases from J; bases unmatched to any gene: 9. CDR1 and CDR2 from the germline V gene are SQVTM and ANQGSEA. The CDR3 sequence is 12 residues long. The CDR3 DNA follows: TGCAGCGTCGCTCCGGGACAGGGGCAGGCTTTCTTT. The encoded protein is CSVAPGQGQAFF. The whole variable domain, remainder taken from reference TRBV29-1 and TRBJ1-1, is SAVISQKPSRDICQRGTSLTIQCQVDSQVTMMFWYRQQPGQSLTLIATANQGSEATYESGFVIDKFPISRPNLTFSTLTVSNMSPEDSSIYLCSVAPGQGQAFFGQGTRLTVV.

This clone was counted a few times. The rearrangement uses TRBV19 and TRBJ1-5; 8 bases agree with TRBD1. The CDR3 has 15 amino acids. With V trimmed by 10 bases and J by 0 bases, 8 bases remained unmatched. In germline, CDR1 is LNHDA, CDR2 SQIVND (reference sequence). As DNA, the CDR3 is TGTGCCACCGACGGGGGACAGGTTAGCAATCAGCCCCAGCATTTT. It specifies CATDGGQVSNQPQHF.

The chain uses TRBV6-7 and TRBJ2-5, with D hard to call. TRBV6-7 is an ORF; its function is uncertain. The CDR3 extends over 11 amino acids. Trimming shortened V by 7 bases and J by 5 bases, and 8 bases separated the two germline ends. As DNA, the CDR3 is TGTGCCAGCACCTCCCGGGAGACCCAGTACTTC. Its translation is CASTSRETQYF.

This chain links TRBV5-6 with TRBJ2-3; D is perhaps TRBD2 (5 bases). Trimming removed 1 base at V and 2 bases at J, with 11 bases between. The CDR3 is made up of 15 amino acids. Looked up from germline, CDR1 is SGHDT and CDR2 is YYEEEE. CDR3 region: CASSLRGSYTDTQYF. In nucleotides, the CDR3 is TGTGCCAGCAGCTTGCGGGGTTCTTACACAGATACGCAGTATTTT.

This rearrangement joins TRBV28 to TRBJ2-5; 12 positions match TRBD2. CDR3 length: 15 amino acids. The trim removed 5 bases at V and 4 bases at J, leaving 5 bases unmatched. CDR1 is MDHEN and CDR2 is SYDVKM in the germline V gene. This CDR3 reads CASSPTSGRRETQYF. In DNA, the CDR3 is TGTGCCAGCAGTCCCACTAGCGGGAGGCGAGAGACCCAGTACTTC. The entire variable domain, with the rest obtained from reference TRBV28 and TRBJ2-5, is as follows: DVKVTQSSRYLVKRTGEKVFLECVQDMDHENMFWYRQDPGLGLRLIYFSYDVKMKEKGDIPEGYSVSREKKERFSLILESASTNQTSMYLCASSPTSGRRETQYFGPGTRLLVL.

The chain uses TRBV2 and TRBJ1-1; 10 bases are shared with TRBD1. Unmatched junction bases numbered 9, after V lost 7 bases and J lost 1 base. Looked up from germline, CDR1 is SNHLY and CDR2 is FYNNEI. CDR3 length: 16 amino acids. The CDR3 reads CASTRDRGAQNTEAFF. CDR3 DNA sequence: TGTGCCAGCACACGGGACAGGGGTGCCCAGAACACTGAAGCTTTCTTT.

The rearrangement links TRBV15 to TRBJ2-7; the D gene is possibly TRBD2 (6 bases). Germline CDR1 and CDR2: LNHNV and YYDKDF (reference sequence). This CDR3 has 16 residues. Trimming took off 0 bases at V and 3 bases at J, with 15 bases between the two ends. The CDR3 DNA reads TGTGCCACCAGCAGAGAGGCGGGATCCGGCGTCTACGAGCAGTACTTC. Protein: CATSREAGSGVYEQYF.

As for this clone: The junction shows a germline mismatch at one end, possibly a read error. This chain links TRBV7-7 with TRBJ2-1, with D possibly TRBD2 on 5 matching bases. CDR3 size: 13 residues. Looked up from germline, CDR1 is SSHAT and CDR2 is FNYEAQ (reference sequence). CDR3 DNA sequence: TGTGCTAGCAGCTCCTTTAGCGTGGGTGAGCAGTTCTTC. Translation gives CASSSFSVGEQFF.

The gene calls are TRBV5-1 and TRBJ2-3; 8 nucleotides align to TRBD2. The J segment lost 0 bases and the V segment lost 5 bases, leaving 8 bases of the junction unmatched. The CDR3 consists of 16 residues. Germline V gene lookup returns CDR1 SGHRS and CDR2 YFSETQ. The CDR3 sequence is CASRPGLAGSTDTQYF. DNA of the CDR3: TGCGCCAGCAGACCAGGACTAGCCGGTAGCACAGATACGCAGTATTTT.

J is TRBJ2-1 and V is TRBV7-8, with TRBD2 matching over 10 bases. This CDR3 is built from 16 residues. The V segment lost 5 bases and the J segment 7 bases; nucleotides outside the gene matches: 11. CDR1 is SGHVS and CDR2 is FQNEAQ in the germline V gene. CDR3 DNA: TGTGCCAGCAGCGGGTTAAGCGGGAGGGCCGCGAATGAGCAGTTCTTC. Protein product: CASSGLSGRAANEQFF.

The chain uses TRBV5-1 and TRBJ2-7; 11 bases are a match to TRBD2. V lost 0 bases, J lost 0 bases, and 5 bases stayed unmatched. Germline loops: CDR1 SGHRS, CDR2 YFSETQ. The length of the CDR3 is 17 residues. This CDR3 is CASSLVLAGASSYEQYF. The DNA of the CDR3 is TGCGCCAGCAGCTTGGTACTAGCGGGAGCTTCCTCCTACGAGCAGTACTTC.

The rearrangement links TRBV4-1 to TRBJ2-1, with 8 bases aligning to TRBD2. Trimming at V came to 1 base and at J to 7 bases, leaving 9 bases not matched to a gene. From germline, CDR1 is MGHRA and CDR2 YSYEKL. CDR3 size: 16 residues. Here the CDR3 DNA reads TGCGCCAGCAGCCAAGGCCTCAGCGGGAGATGGAATGAGCAGTTCTTC. Residues: CASSQGLSGRWNEQFF.

The chain carries TRBV9 and TRBJ2-7; TRBD2 agrees at 11 bases. The length of the CDR3 is 21 residues. V was pared by 3 bases and J by 4 bases, with 24 bases of the junction left unmatched. CDR1 and CDR2 (germline): SGDLS, YYNGEE. CDR3 DNA: TGTGCCAGCAGCGACCCCCGGGGGGAACTAGCGGGAGTTACGCCCCGGTACGAGCAGTACTTC. Translating gives CASSDPRGELAGVTPRYEQYF.

This chain links TRBV14 with TRBJ2-7; 9 nucleotides align to TRBD2. The junction had 7 bases not matched to a gene; V was cut back by 4 bases and J by 0 bases. Germline-derived CDR1 and CDR2 are SGHDN and FVKESK. CDR3 size: 16 residues. The CDR3 coding sequence is TGTGCCAGCAGCCTTCAGACTAGCGGTTTCTCCTACGAGCAGTACTTC. Translation gives CASSLQTSGFSYEQYF.

The chain is built from TRBV6-6 and TRBJ2-7; 14 nucleotides align to TRBD2. Trimming cost V 4 bases and J 5 bases; bases outside gene matches: 4. CDR1 is MNHNY and CDR2 is SVGAGI in the germline V gene (reference sequence). This CDR3 is built from 15 residues. The CDR3 spells CASSSPGLAGDEQYF. Written as DNA, the CDR3 is TGTGCCAGCAGTTCGCCGGGACTAGCGGGAGACGAGCAGTACTTC.

The chain uses TRBV4-1 and TRBJ2-7, with TRBD2 matching over 9 bases. With 1 base clipped from V and 2 bases from J, the junction kept 3 bases outside the gene matches. Looked up from germline, CDR1 is MGHRA and CDR2 is YSYEKL. The length of the CDR3 is 15 residues. The CDR3: CASSQAGLAAYEQYF. The CDR3 nucleotides read TGCGCCAGCAGCCAAGCGGGACTAGCTGCCTACGAGCAGTACTTC.

In its sample, this clone was seen a few times. The rearrangement joins TRBV6-5 to TRBJ1-1, with D possibly being TRBD1 (6 bases). CDR1 is MNHEY, CDR2 SVGAGI, per germline. CDR3 length: 14 amino acids. V lost 6 bases, J lost 4 bases, and 15 bases lay in between. The CDR3 DNA reads TGTGCCAGCAGACACCTGCCAGGGGCCACTGAAGCTTTCTTT. This codes for CASRHLPGATEAFF.

V is TRBV27 and J is TRBJ1-5; the D gene is possibly TRBD1 (5 bases). The germline V gene encodes CDR1 MNHEY and CDR2 SMNVEV (reference sequence). V was clipped by 0 bases and J by 1 base, with 10 bases between them. The CDR3 is 16 amino acids. The CDR3 coding sequence is TGTGCCAGCAGTTTATCGGCAGGGTGGAGCAATCAGCCCCAGCATTTT. Protein: CASSLSAGWSNQPQHF.

The chain combines TRBV30 with TRBJ1-2; 7 bases map to TRBD1. After removal of 5 bases from V and 5 bases from J, the junction contained 11 bases not matched to a gene. Germline values: CDR1 GTSNPN, CDR2 SVGIG (reference sequence). The CDR3 has 14 residues. CDR3: CAWEITGAGYGYTF. CDR3 nucleotide sequence: TGTGCCTGGGAAATAACAGGGGCCGGGTATGGCTACACCTTC.

The chain carries TRBV5-4 and TRBJ1-1; 7 nucleotides agree with TRBD1. J gave up 6 bases and V 0 bases, and 8 bases lay outside the gene matches. This CDR3 has 15 residues. Germline V gives CDR1 SGHNT, CDR2 YYREEE (reference sequence). CDR3 coding DNA: TGTGCCAGCAGCTTGGCCATTGGCAGGGGGGCTGAAGCTTTCTTT. Protein product: CASSLAIGRGAEAFF.

The chain employs TRBV10-3 and TRBJ2-2; the D gene is possibly TRBD2 (5 bases). CDR1 and CDR2 (germline): ENHRY, SYGVKD. The ends were cut back, 1 base at V and 5 bases at J, with 8 bases in the middle. The CDR3 is made up of 14 amino acids. The DNA of the CDR3 is TGTGCCATCAGTGAGTTTCGGGAAACCGGGGAGCTGTTTTTT. This sequence encodes CAISEFRETGELFF.

The chain joins TRBV7-2 to TRBJ2-3, with TRBD2 identical over 10 bases. Germline-derived CDR1 and CDR2 are SGHTA and FQGNSA. V trimming: 3 bases; J trimming: 4 bases; junction bases outside the gene matches: 4. This CDR3 spans 15 amino acids. In DNA form, the CDR3 reads TGTGCCAGCAGCTTCGCTAGCGGGAGAGCAGATACGCAGTATTTT. Translating gives CASSFASGRADTQYF.

CDR3 nucleotides: TGTGCCAGCAGTTACAGGGGGATCTACGAGCAGTACTTC. It specifies CASSYRGIYEQYF. The J gene is TRBJ2-7, the V gene TRBV6-6; the D gene is possibly TRBD1 (6 bases). The CDR3 totals 13 residues. V lost 2 bases, J lost 3 bases, and 8 bases lay in between. Germline CDR1 and CDR2: MNHNY and SVGAGI (reference sequence).

The genes are TRBV5-4 and TRBJ2-6, with TRBD1 matching over 7 bases. V gave up 7 bases and J gave up 0 bases; unmatched junction bases: 16. Germline values: CDR1 SGHNT, CDR2 YYREEE (reference sequence). The CDR3 spans 19 residues. The CDR3 DNA sequence: TGTGCCAGCCATAGCAACACCGGGACAGCGAACTCTGGGGCCAACGTCCTGACTTTC. It specifies CASHSNTGTANSGANVLTF.